This entry lists 14 T cell receptor beta chains sequenced from one sample in a study of shared clonotypes between healthy human individuals. CD8 cells classed as naive were CD45RO-negative and positively selected for CCR7, excluding terminally differentiated effector memory CD45RA+ cells. This table comes from immunoSEQ multiplex PCR, and its TCRdb copy is limited to in-frame clones, with some not included. The table has 760,000 or so clones, 90% to 98% seen once. The source material was naive CD8+ T cells sorted from blood. These receptors were collected from a young man in good health.

DNA of the CDR3: TGTGCCAGCAGCTATACCGGGCGATACAATGAGCAGTTCTTC. Translating it yields CASSYTGRYNEQFF. V and J are TRBV11-3 and TRBJ2-1; D remains unclear. V was trimmed by 4 bases and J by 4 bases, leaving 11 bases between them. Germline CDR1 reads SGHNT; CDR2 reads YENEEA. The CDR3 covers 14 residues.

This chain links TRBV27 with TRBJ2-1; weak D call: TRBD2 (5 bases). Germline loops: CDR1 MNHEY, CDR2 SMNVEV (reference sequence). This CDR3 spans 15 amino acids. V lost 3 bases to trimming and J lost 4 bases, with 13 bases between them. The CDR3: CASSFLGSIYNEQFF. The CDR3 bases are TGTGCCAGCAGTTTTTTAGGGAGTATATACAATGAGCAGTTCTTC.

CDR3 sequence reads: CASHEGNEQFF. The CDR3 region has the DNA TGTGCCAGCCACGAGGGAAATGAGCAGTTCTTC. The genes are TRBV27 and TRBJ2-1, with D perhaps matching TRBD2 (5 bases). Germline V gene data show CDR1 as MNHEY and CDR2 as SMNVEV (reference sequence). Deletions cut 8 bases from V and 7 bases from J, with 9 bases between. CDR3 length: 11 residues.

This chain links TRBV6-4 with TRBJ2-7, with D unresolved. V was pared by 2 bases and J by 0 bases, with 8 bases between. From germline, CDR1 is MRHNA and CDR2 SNTAGT. The CDR3 spans 14 residues. CDR3 DNA sequence: TGTGCCAGCAGTGACCGCGCAGGCTCCTACGAGCAGTACTTC. The encoded protein is CASSDRAGSYEQYF.

This clone was detected only a few times. CDR3 nucleotides: TGTGCCTGGAGTCAGGGGACTAGCGTATACAATGAGCAGTTCTTC. Translating it yields CAWSQGTSVYNEQFF. The chain couples TRBV30 to TRBJ2-1; 10 positions match TRBD2. Germline V CDR1 and CDR2: GTSNPN, SVGIG (reference sequence). Losses at the gene ends were 2 bases for V and 4 bases for J; bases not matched to a gene: 5. This CDR3 region has 15 residues. Together with reference TRBV30 and TRBJ2-1, the CDR3 gives the full variable domain: SQTIHQWPATLVQPVGSPLSLECTVEGTSNPNLYWYRQAAGRGLQLLFYSVGIGQISSEVPQNLSASRPQDRQFILSSKKLLLSDSGFYLCAWSQGTSVYNEQFFGPGTRLTVL.

The chain couples TRBV14 to TRBJ1-2; the D gene is possibly TRBD1 (5 bases). CDR3 size: 14 residues. V lost 1 base and J 4 bases, leaving 10 bases between the germline ends. Germline V CDR1 and CDR2: SGHDN, FVKESK. The CDR3 nucleotides read TGTGCCAGCAGCCAAGTGGGGGGATTCTATGGCTACACCTTC. Translation: CASSQVGGFYGYTF.

This clone was recorded only once. The chain uses TRBV20-1 and TRBJ2-1; D is undetermined. CDR3 length: 11 amino acids. Trimming removed 0 bases at V and 16 bases at J, with 13 bases between. Germline CDR1 is DFQATT and CDR2 is SNEGSKA (reference sequence). The chain's CDR3 is CSARDRWEAFF. CDR3 nucleotides: TGCAGTGCTAGAGATCGATGGGAAGCTTTCTTC.

The rearrangement links TRBV7-9 to TRBJ1-4; D gene ambiguous. This CDR3 contains 15 residues. V gave up 5 bases and J gave up 4 bases, with 14 bases separating them. Germline CDR1 and CDR2: SEHNR and FQNEAQ (reference sequence). The CDR3 coding sequence is TGTGCCAGCAGCGTTATCCCGGGGAATAATGAAAAACTGTTTTTT. This encodes CASSVIPGNNEKLFF.

The chain combines TRBV29-1 with TRBJ2-1; unclear D gene. Trimming shortened V by 2 bases and J by 6 bases, and 11 bases separated the two germline ends. CDR1 and CDR2 from the germline V gene are SQVTM and ANQGSEA. This CDR3 spans 13 amino acids. The CDR3 DNA reads as TGCAGCGTTGAAAGGCTTTGGGGCAATGAGCAGTTCTTC. This gives the protein CSVERLWGNEQFF.

This chain uses TRBV7-6 with TRBJ2-2; 8 bases fit TRBD1. CDR3 length equals 15 residues. The germline V gene has CDR1 SGHVS and CDR2 FNYEAQ. The CDR3 DNA reads as TGTGCTCGACTCCGGGGACAGGCCCACACCGGGGAGCTGTTTTTT. Protein sequence: CARLRGQAHTGELFF. Drawing the rest from reference TRBV7-6 and TRBJ2-2, the complete variable domain is GAGVSQSPRYKVTKRGQDVALRCDPISGHVSLYWYRQALGQGPEFLTYFNYEAQQDKSGLPNDRFSAERPEGSISTLTIQRTEQRDSAMYRCARLRGQAHTGELFFGEGSRLTVL.

The rearrangement joins TRBV29-1 to TRBJ2-6; D ambiguous. V gave up 4 bases and J gave up 0 bases, with 7 bases separating them. Germline V gene data show CDR1 as SQVTM and CDR2 as ANQGSEA. The length of the CDR3 is 14 residues. The CDR3: CSVADPSGANVLTF. The CDR3 nucleotides read TGCAGCGTTGCCGACCCCTCTGGGGCCAACGTCCTGACTTTC.

The chain uses TRBV15 and TRBJ2-1, with a tentative D call TRBD2 (6 bases). V was shortened by 6 bases and J by 0 bases, with 15 bases between the two germline ends. Germline-derived CDR1 and CDR2 are LNHNV and YYDKDF (reference sequence). This CDR3 comprises 16 residues. Here the CDR3 DNA reads TGTGCCACCAGACCCTCGGCGGGGAGCTCCTACAATGAGCAGTTCTTC. Translating it yields CATRPSAGSSYNEQFF.

V usage is TRBV10-3 and J usage is TRBJ1-3, with 7 bases lining up with TRBD1. CDR1 and CDR2 (germline): ENHRY, SYGVKD. This CDR3 spans 16 amino acids. Trimming took 7 bases from V and 0 from J; bases not matched to a gene: 9. CDR3 protein: CAIMGGTGDSGNTIYF. CDR3 bases: TGTGCCATCATGGGGGGAACAGGGGACTCTGGAAACACCATATATTTT.

The chain joins TRBV9 to TRBJ2-5; the D call may be TRBD1 or TRBD2 (5 bases each). This CDR3 is built from 16 residues. Germline-derived CDR1 and CDR2 are SGDLS and YYNGEE. Trimming stripped 3 bases from V and 5 bases from J, with 20 bases between. The CDR3 here is CASSASPGAGGETQYF. The CDR3 DNA is TGTGCCAGCAGCGCCAGTCCCGGGGCGGGTGGGGAGACCCAGTACTTC.